This entry describes one T cell receptor (beta chain). Its antigen is not known. The data were taken from a study of vaccination effects on CD4 cells after COVID-19. Across the study: It was two doses of either the BNT162b2 or mRNA-1273 vaccine that participants received.

The method was immunoSEQ multiplex PCR; TCRdb's version includes in-frame clones alone and lacks a portion of them. The sample has tens of thousands of clones, under 85% seen once; the top ten hold 25% to 35%. Viral peptide pool expansion of antigen-specific CD4+ T cells preceded sequencing in the ViraFEST assay. The authors isolated CD4+ T cells after more than eight days of culture. Vaccinated recipients, who were negative for nucleocapsid antibodies, had no history of SARS-CoV-2 infection. The source material was CD4+ T cells from PBMCs cultured with SARS-CoV-2 spike peptides, sampled before COVID-19 vaccination. This receptor was taken from a human donor who received a COVID-19 vaccine.

CDR3 bases: TGCGCCAGCAGCCAAGATTTGCCCGGACTAGGTCGCGAGACCCAGTACTTC. This codes for CASSQDLPGLGRETQYF. The chain joins TRBV4-3 to TRBJ2-5, with 7 bases fitting TRBD2. The CDR3 is 17 amino acids. V gave up 0 bases and J gave up 5 bases; unmatched junction bases: 12. The germline V gene encodes CDR1 LGHNA and CDR2 YSLEER.